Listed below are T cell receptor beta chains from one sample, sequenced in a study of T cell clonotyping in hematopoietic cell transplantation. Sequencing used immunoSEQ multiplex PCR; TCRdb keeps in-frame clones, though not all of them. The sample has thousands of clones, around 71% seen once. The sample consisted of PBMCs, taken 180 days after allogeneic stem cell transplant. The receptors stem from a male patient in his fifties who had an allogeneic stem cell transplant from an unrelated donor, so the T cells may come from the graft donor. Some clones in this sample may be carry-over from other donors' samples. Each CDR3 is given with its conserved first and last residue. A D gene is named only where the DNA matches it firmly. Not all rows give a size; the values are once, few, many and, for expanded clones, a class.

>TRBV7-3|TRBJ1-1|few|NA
TGTGCCAGCAGCTCCGGGGTGAACACTGAAGCTTTCTTT
CASSSGVNTEAFF
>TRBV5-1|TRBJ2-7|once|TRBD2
TGCGCCAGCAGTTCCGATGGAGGGTTGCTAGCGGGTTCCTACGAGCAGTACTTC
CASSSDGGLLAGSYEQYF
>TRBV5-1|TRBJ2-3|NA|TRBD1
TGCGCCAGCAGCTCGAGACAGGGGTCAGATACGCAGTATTTT
CASSSRQGSDTQYF
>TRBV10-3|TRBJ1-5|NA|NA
TGTGCCATCAGTGGGGACAGCAATCAGCCCCAGCATTTT
CAISGDSNQPQHF
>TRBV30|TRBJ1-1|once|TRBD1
TGTGCCTGGAGTGACGACAGGGGGCGAAAAGCTTTCTTT
CAWSDDRGRKAFF
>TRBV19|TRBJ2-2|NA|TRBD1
TGTGCCAGTACCAGGGGGCTCACCGGGGAGCTGTTTTTT
CASTRGLTGELFF
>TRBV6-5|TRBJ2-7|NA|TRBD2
TGTGCCAGCAGTCAGGGGACTAGCGGGAGATACGAGCAGTACTTC
CASSQGTSGRYEQYF
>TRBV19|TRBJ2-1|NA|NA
TGTGCCAGTGCCGACCCACTCATAGACAATGAGCAGTTCTTC
CASADPLIDNEQFF
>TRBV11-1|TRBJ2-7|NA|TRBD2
TGTGCCAGCAGCTTAGCAGGTAGCGGGGGTTCCTACGAGCAGTACTTC
CASSLAGSGGSYEQYF
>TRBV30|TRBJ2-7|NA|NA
TGTGCCTGGAGTACAGGACGGCCCTACGAGCAGTACTTC
CAWSTGRPYEQYF
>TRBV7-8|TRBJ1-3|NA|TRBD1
TGTGCCAGCAGCCCACAGGGGAACACCATATATTTT
CASSPQGNTIYF
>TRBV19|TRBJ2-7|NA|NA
TGTGCCAGTAGTATCGGACTCAGAACCCCTTACGAGCAGTACTTC
CASSIGLRTPYEQYF
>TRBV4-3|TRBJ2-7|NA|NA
TGCGCCAGCAGCCAAGCCCTAGCGGACAGCTCCTACGAGCAGTACTTC
CASSQALADSSYEQYF
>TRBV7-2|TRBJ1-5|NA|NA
TGTGCCAGCAGCATCCAAGGATATAGCAATCAGCCCCAGCATTTT
CASSIQGYSNQPQHF
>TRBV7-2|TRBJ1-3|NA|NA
TGTGCCAGCAGCTTAGAAGGGGTCTCTGGAAACACCATATATTTT
CASSLEGVSGNTIYF
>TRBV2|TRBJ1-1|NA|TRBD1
TGTGCCAGCGTAGGACAGGCAAACACTGAAGCTTTCTTT
CASVGQANTEAFF
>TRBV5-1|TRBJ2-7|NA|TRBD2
TGCGCCAGCAGTCTTCTAGCGGGAGGGCCCTACGAGCAGTACTTC
CASSLLAGGPYEQYF
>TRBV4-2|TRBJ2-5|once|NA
TGTGCCAGCAGCCAAGAGATTGGGGGCCAAGAGACCCAGTACTTC
CASSQEIGGQETQYF
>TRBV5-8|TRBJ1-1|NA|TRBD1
TGTGCCAGCAGCTTGGACGACAGGGACACTGAAGCTTTCTTT
CASSLDDRDTEAFF
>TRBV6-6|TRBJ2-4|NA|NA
TGTGCCAGCGGATTCCGGGGCTCAAACATTCAGTACTTC
CASGFRGSNIQYF
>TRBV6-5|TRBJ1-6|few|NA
TGTGCCAGCACCGGGGGAGATAATAATTCACCCCTCCACTTT
CASTGGDNNSPLHF
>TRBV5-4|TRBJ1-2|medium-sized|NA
TGTGCCAGCAGCCTGACAGGAGGCTACACCTTC
CASSLTGGYTF
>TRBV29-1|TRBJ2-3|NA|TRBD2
TGCAGCGTTGAGAGGGTGGCTAGCGGGAACGCAGATACGCAGTATTTT
CSVERVASGNADTQYF
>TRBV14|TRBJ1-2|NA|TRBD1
TGTGCCAGCAGCCAAGTAGACAGGGGGACCTTCTATGGCTACACCTTC
CASSQVDRGTFYGYTF
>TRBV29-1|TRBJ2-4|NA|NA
TGCAGCGTTGGGGTGGCGGAGAACATTCAGTACTTC
CSVGVAENIQYF
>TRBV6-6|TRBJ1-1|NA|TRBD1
TGTGCCAGCAGCCTCGGGACAGGGGAAGCTTTCTTT
CASSLGTGEAFF
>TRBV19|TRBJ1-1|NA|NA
TGTGCCAGTAGTTCCCAAGGCTCAGGGGAAACTGAAGCTTTCTTT
CASSSQGSGETEAFF
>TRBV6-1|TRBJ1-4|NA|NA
TGTGCCAGCAGTGACTTGGGATTGAACGGAAAACTGTTTTTT
CASSDLGLNGKLFF
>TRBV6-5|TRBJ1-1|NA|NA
TGTGCCAGCAGTGCACAGGGTGACACTGAAGCTTTCTTT
CASSAQGDTEAFF
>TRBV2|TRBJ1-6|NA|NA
TGTGCCAGCAGTGAGGGGACAAACAATTCACCCCTCCACTTT
CASSEGTNNSPLHF
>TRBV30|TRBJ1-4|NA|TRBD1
TGTGCCTGGAGTGTAGTCGAGGGACAGTTTAATGAAAAACTGTTTTTT
CAWSVVEGQFNEKLFF
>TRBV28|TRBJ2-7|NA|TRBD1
TGTGCCAGCGCAGAAATATCGGACAGGGGGAGCTACGAGCAGTACTTC
CASAEISDRGSYEQYF
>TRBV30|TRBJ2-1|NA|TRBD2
TGTGCCTGGAGCATCTCAGTAGCGGGACTGGGCAATGAGCAGTTCTTC
CAWSISVAGLGNEQFF
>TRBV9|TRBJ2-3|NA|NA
TGTGCCAGCAGCGTAGAGGCGAAAACAGATACGCAGTATTTT
CASSVEAKTDTQYF
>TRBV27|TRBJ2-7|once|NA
TGTGCCAGCAAACAACCCGGGACAAACTCCTACGAGCAGTACTTC
CASKQPGTNSYEQYF
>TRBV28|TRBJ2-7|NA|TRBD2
TGTGCCAGCAGTTCCCCCCGAGGCGGGAGCTCCTACGAGCAGTACTTC
CASSSPRGGSSYEQYF
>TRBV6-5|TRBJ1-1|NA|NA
TGTGCCAGCAGCCCAGGAATCCCGGTGGTCACTGAAGCTTTCTTT
CASSPGIPVVTEAFF
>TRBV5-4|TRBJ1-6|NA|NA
TGTGCCAGCAGCGCGTCGGGTTTCGCCTATAATTCACCCCTCCACTTT
CASSASGFAYNSPLHF
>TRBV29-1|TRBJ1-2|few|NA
TGCAGCGTTGAAGATGCAAGGGATGGCTACACCTTC
CSVEDARDGYTF
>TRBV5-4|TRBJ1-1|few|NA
TGTGCCAGCAGTCTTATCGGTATTTCCCTGAACACTGAAGCTTTCTTT
CASSLIGISLNTEAFF
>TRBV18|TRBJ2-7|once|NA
TGTGCCAGCTCACCGGGGCTTACCGAGGGCGACGAGCAGTACTTC
CASSPGLTEGDEQYF
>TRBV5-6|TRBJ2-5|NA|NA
TGTGCCAGCAGCTTGGGCGGGGAAGAGACCCAGTACTTC
CASSLGGEETQYF
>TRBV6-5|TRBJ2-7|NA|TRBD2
TGTGCCAGCGCCCCCGGACTAGCGGACACCTACGAGCAGTACTTC
CASAPGLADTYEQYF
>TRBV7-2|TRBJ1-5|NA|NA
TGTGCCAGCAGCTTTATGGGGGACCGGCAGCCCCAGCATTTT
CASSFMGDRQPQHF
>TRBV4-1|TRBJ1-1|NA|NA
TGCGCCAGCAGCCAAGATCTTGGTGTGACTGAAGCTTTCTTT
CASSQDLGVTEAFF
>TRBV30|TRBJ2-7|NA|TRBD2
TGTGCCTGGAGTGGGGGACTAGCGGTCTACGAGCAGTACTTC
CAWSGGLAVYEQYF
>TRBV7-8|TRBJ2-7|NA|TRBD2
TGTGCCAGCAGCTTAGATGGGGGGGAGGGCTTCTACGAGCAGTACTTC
CASSLDGGEGFYEQYF
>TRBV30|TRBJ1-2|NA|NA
TGTGCCTGGACGCGGGGCCTTGACTATGGCTACACCTTC
CAWTRGLDYGYTF
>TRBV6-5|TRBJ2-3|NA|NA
TGTGCCAGCAATAAGGACGAAAAACACACAGATACGCAGTATTTT
CASNKDEKHTDTQYF
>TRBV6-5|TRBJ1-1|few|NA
TGTGCCAGCAGCCGGGCCTCCAGCTCTGAAGCTTTCTTT
CASSRASSSEAFF
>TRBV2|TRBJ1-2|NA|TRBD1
TGTGCCAGCAGTCTAAGACAGGGGGCTCGTAGCTACACCTTC
CASSLRQGARSYTF
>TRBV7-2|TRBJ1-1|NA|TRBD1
TGTGCCAGCAGCTTATTGGACAGGGAGGATTTGTACACTGAAGCTTTCTTT
CASSLLDREDLYTEAFF
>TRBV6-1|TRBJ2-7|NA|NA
TGTGCCAGCAGTGAAGGGGGTCCTACCTACGAGCAGTACTTC
CASSEGGPTYEQYF
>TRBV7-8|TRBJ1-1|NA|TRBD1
TGTGCCAGCAGCTTAGCCGGGGACAGGCTGAACACTGAAGCTTTCTTT
CASSLAGDRLNTEAFF
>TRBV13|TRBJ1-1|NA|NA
TGTGCCAGCAGCTTACGGGGGGCAGGGCGGCAGGCTGAAGCTTTCTTT
CASSLRGAGRQAEAFF